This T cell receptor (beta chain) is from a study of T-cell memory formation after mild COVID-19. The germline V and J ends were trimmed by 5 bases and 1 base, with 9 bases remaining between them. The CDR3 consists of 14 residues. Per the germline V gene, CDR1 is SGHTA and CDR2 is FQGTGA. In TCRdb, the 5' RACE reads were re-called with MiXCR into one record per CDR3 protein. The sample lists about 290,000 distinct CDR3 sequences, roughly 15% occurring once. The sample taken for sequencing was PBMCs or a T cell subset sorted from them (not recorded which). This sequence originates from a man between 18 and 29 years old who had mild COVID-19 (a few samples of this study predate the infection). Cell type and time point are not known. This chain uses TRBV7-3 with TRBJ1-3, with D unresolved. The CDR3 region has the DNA TGTGCCAGCAGCGATCCGAAATCTGGAAACACCATATATTTT. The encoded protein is CASSDPKSGNTIYF.